This passage covers 27 T cell receptor beta chains from one sample sequenced in a study of T cell repertoires in cytomegalovirus infection. Antigen specificity for these receptors is unknown. TCRdb reprocessed the reads via MiXCR and lists one record per CDR3 protein. The table lists some 800,000 distinct CDR3 sequences, approximately 32% of them singletons, with roughly 12% in the top ten. The sample consisted of cultured CD8+ T cells from PBMCs, taken from culture after CMV antigen stimulation. The receptors originated from a human donor in good health (CMV status not recorded). Some clones in this sample may be carry-over from other donors' samples.

The rearrangement links TRBV29-1 to TRBJ2-7; perhaps TRBD1 as D (5 bases). The CDR3 runs to 11 residues. The germline CDR1 and CDR2 sequences are SQVTM and ANQGSEA. Trimming left V 8 bases short and J 6 bases short, with 14 bases between. CDR3 loop: CSPSGMCEQYV. Written as DNA, the CDR3 is TGCAGCCCGTCAGGGATGTGCGAGCAGTACGTC.

The J gene is TRBJ1-5, the V gene TRBV28; 11 bases match TRBD1. This CDR3 has 17 amino acids. With V trimmed by 4 bases and J by 5 bases, 10 bases remained unmatched. From germline, CDR1 is MDHEN and CDR2 SYDVKM. CDR3 in amino acids: CASSSVVGGQGDQPQHF. The CDR3 bases are TGTGCCAGCAGTTCTGTAGTCGGGGGACAGGGGGATCAGCCCCAGCATTTT.

V gene TRBV27 combines with J gene TRBJ2-5, with TRBD2 matching 9 bases. After removal of 7 bases from V and 2 bases from J, the junction contained 8 bases not matched to a gene. The CDR3 consists of 15 residues. Germline V gene lookup returns CDR1 MNHEY and CDR2 SMNVEV (reference sequence). The CDR3 spells CASTPLAGGQETQYF. Written as DNA, the CDR3 is TGTGCCAGCACCCCACTGGCGGGGGGGCAAGAGACCCAGTACTTC.

CDR3 DNA sequence: TGTGCCAGCAGCCCTAGAGACGGCAGGAGCTCCTATAATTCACCCCTCCACTTT. It is translated as CASSPRDGRSSYNSPLHF. The V gene is TRBV9, the J gene TRBJ1-6; D is uncertain. Germline V lookup: CDR1 SGDLS, CDR2 YYNGEE. The CDR3 extends over 18 amino acids. The V end lost 4 bases, the J end lost 0 bases, and 17 bases lay between the germline ends.

This clonotype was detected many times. The chain is built from TRBV6-6 and TRBJ2-1; the match to TRBD2 covers 7 bases. Germline CDR1 and CDR2: MNHNY and SVGAGI (reference sequence). V was clipped by 0 bases and J by 7 bases; unmatched bases: 9. This CDR3 region has 16 residues. CDR3 sequence (DNA): TGTGCCAGCAGTTACTCGGGAAGCGGGGCGGGAAATGAGCAGTTCTTC. Translation gives CASSYSGSGAGNEQFF.

The genes are TRBV14 and TRBJ2-1; tentatively, D is TRBD1 or TRBD2 (5 bases each). In germline, CDR1 is SGHDN, CDR2 FVKESK. CDR3 length equals 13 residues. V was pared by 7 bases and J by 4 bases, with 11 bases between. CDR3 region: CASTEGRYNEQFF. In DNA form, the CDR3 reads TGTGCCAGCACCGAGGGACGTTACAATGAGCAGTTCTTC.

This chain joins TRBV27 and TRBJ2-1; 14 bases are shared with TRBD2. CDR3 length: 15 residues. The germline V gene has CDR1 MNHEY and CDR2 SMNVEV (reference sequence). Trimming took 5 bases from V and 9 from J; bases not matched to a gene: 6. The CDR3 protein is CASSPGLAGGIEQFF. CDR3 nucleotide sequence: TGTGCCAGCAGTCCCGGACTAGCGGGGGGAATTGAGCAGTTCTTC.

In DNA, the CDR3 is TGTGCCAGCAGTTTACTGGGCGGTAGAAACACCATATATTTT. Protein product: CASSLLGGRNTIYF. The chain employs TRBV27 and TRBJ1-3; no reliable D call. Trimming took off 2 bases at V and 5 bases at J, with 10 bases between the two ends. Germline V gene lookup returns CDR1 MNHEY and CDR2 SMNVEV (reference sequence). This CDR3 is 14 amino acids long.

This clonotype has more than one count but fewer than ten. This chain uses TRBV7-8 with TRBJ2-2; TRBD1 matches at 7 bases. V trimming: 7 bases; J trimming: 0 bases; junction bases outside the gene matches: 17. CDR1 SGHVS and CDR2 FQNEAQ come from the germline V gene. This CDR3 spans 19 amino acids. This CDR3 reads CASIGRNRGGSTNTGELFF. CDR3 coding DNA: TGTGCCAGCATAGGGCGAAACAGGGGCGGGTCTACGAACACCGGGGAGCTGTTTTTT.

J is TRBJ2-7 and V is TRBV5-8; D unclear. The CDR3 is 15 residues long. With 0 bases removed from V and 3 bases from J, the gap between germline ends came to 13 bases. Germline V CDR1 and CDR2: SGHTS, YDEGEE. As DNA, the CDR3 is TGTGCCAGCAGCTTGGACCGGGCGGCTATCTACGAGCAGTACTTC. It specifies CASSLDRAAIYEQYF. The whole variable domain, filled in from reference TRBV5-8 and TRBJ2-7, reads EAGVTQSPTHLIKTRGQQATLRCSPISGHTSVYWYQQALGLGLQFLLWYDEGEERNRGNFPPRFSGRQFPNYSSELNVNALELEDSALYLCASSLDRAAIYEQYFGPGTRLTVT.

This chain joins TRBV6-5 and TRBJ2-2, with TRBD2 identical over 7 bases. CDR1 and CDR2 from the germline V gene are MNHEY and SVGAGI. This CDR3 has 14 residues. The V segment lost 5 bases and the J segment 6 bases; nucleotides outside the gene matches: 6. In DNA form, the CDR3 reads TGTGCCAGCAGTCTCGATCGGGGGGCCGGGGAGCTGTTTTTT. It is translated as CASSLDRGAGELFF.

The chain couples TRBV19 to TRBJ1-1; D gene unclear. V lost 1 base to trimming and J lost 3 bases, with 3 bases between them. The germline V gene encodes CDR1 LNHDA and CDR2 SQIVND (reference sequence). CDR3 length: 12 residues. CDR3 nucleotides: TGTGCCAGTAGTATAGGGCACACTGAAGCTTTCTTT. This translates into CASSIGHTEAFF.

This clonotype was seen a handful of times. The chain combines TRBV12-5 with TRBJ2-7; 12 nucleotides line up with TRBD2. The germline V gene has CDR1 LGHNT and CDR2 FRNRAP. V dropped 5 bases and J dropped 5; count of bases not matched to a gene: 7. The CDR3 sequence is 15 residues long. The CDR3 here is CASGGASGGAHEQYF. DNA for the CDR3: TGTGCTAGTGGTGGAGCTAGCGGGGGGGCCCACGAGCAGTACTTC.

V usage is TRBV19 and J usage is TRBJ1-5, with 10 positions matching TRBD1. This CDR3 region has 16 residues. V was clipped by 3 bases and J by 6 bases; unmatched bases: 8. Germline CDR1 LNHDA, CDR2 SQIVND (reference sequence). CDR3 bases: TGTGCCAGTAGTATCTTCGGACAGGGGGGGGGTCAGCCCCAGCATTTT. Protein sequence: CASSIFGQGGGQPQHF.

This clonotype was seen more than once but under ten times. The chain uses TRBV20-1 and TRBJ2-3; 9 bases line up with TRBD2. CDR1 and CDR2 (germline): DFQATT, SNEGSKA (reference sequence). This CDR3 region has 20 residues. V was pared by 4 bases and J by 5 bases, with 25 bases of the junction left unmatched. As DNA, the CDR3 is TGCAGTGCTACCGAGGGGCCAGTAGCGGGGGCCTTCCGGTGGGGAGATACGCAGTATTTT. Translating gives CSATEGPVAGAFRWGDTQYF.

This clonotype came up a few times. The rearrangement joins TRBV27 to TRBJ1-2; D is unresolved. This CDR3 is 12 amino acids long. The germline CDR1 and CDR2 sequences are MNHEY and SMNVEV (reference sequence). V was cut by 4 bases and J by 5 bases, with 8 bases left in between. The CDR3 spells CASSSDQYGYTF. The CDR3 nucleotides read TGTGCCAGCAGTTCTGACCAGTATGGCTACACCTTC.

This clonotype appeared many times. V and J are TRBV6-5 and TRBJ1-2, with a weak D call TRBD1 (5 bases). Trimming removed 2 bases from V and 5 bases from J, with 15 bases in between. Germline lookup yields CDR1 MNHEY and CDR2 SVGAGI. The CDR3 contains 15 residues. The CDR3 sequence: CASSYSGEGAYGYTF. CDR3 bases: TGTGCCAGCAGTTACAGTGGTGAAGGGGCTTATGGCTACACCTTC.

This clonotype was seen a handful of times. This sequence joins TRBV5-4 and TRBJ1-2; 9 nucleotides match TRBD1. This CDR3 is built from 15 residues. V gave up 2 bases and J gave up 4 bases; unmatched junction bases: 6. Per the germline V gene, CDR1 is SGHNT and CDR2 is YYREEE (reference sequence). The CDR3 region has the DNA TGTGCCAGCAGCTTCCGGGACAGGGTTATCTATGGCTACACCTTC. Translating gives CASSFRDRVIYGYTF.

The chain employs TRBV19 and TRBJ2-5, with D maybe TRBD2 (5 bases). CDR3 length equals 15 residues. V was cut by 1 base and J by 2 bases, with 11 bases left in between. Germline loops: CDR1 LNHDA, CDR2 SQIVND (reference sequence). CDR3 DNA sequence: TGTGCCAGTAGTATAGGAGGACGGACTCAAGAGACCCAGTACTTC. It yields the protein CASSIGGRTQETQYF.

The chain employs TRBV6-1 and TRBJ2-2; no clear D. The CDR3 length is 17 residues. Germline V CDR1 and CDR2: MNHNS, SASEGT. The V and J ends lost 2 bases and 5 bases respectively, with 18 bases between them. The CDR3 reads CASSEKWYSPGTGELFF. CDR3 DNA: TGTGCCAGCAGTGAAAAGTGGTACAGCCCGGGTACCGGGGAGCTGTTTTTT.

The chain joins TRBV7-6 to TRBJ1-5; D is possibly TRBD1 (5 bases). V was cut by 3 bases and J by 0 bases, with 12 bases left in between. Germline V gene lookup returns CDR1 SGHVS and CDR2 FNYEAQ. CDR3 length: 16 amino acids. The CDR3 region has the DNA TGTGCCAGCAGCTTCGGACATCCTTATAGCAATCAGCCCCAGCATTTT. This sequence encodes CASSFGHPYSNQPQHF. The entire variable domain, with the rest obtained from reference TRBV7-6 and TRBJ1-5, is as follows: GAGVSQSPRYKVTKRGQDVALRCDPISGHVSLYWYRQALGQGPEFLTYFNYEAQQDKSGLPNDRFSAERPEGSISTLTIQRTEQRDSAMYRCASSFGHPYSNQPQHFGDGTRLSIL.

V usage is TRBV6-5 and J usage is TRBJ2-1, with 10 bases identical to TRBD2. The CDR3 runs to 16 residues. Germline V gene lookup returns CDR1 MNHEY and CDR2 SVGAGI. J lost 7 bases, V lost 3 bases, and 9 bases had no gene match. This CDR3 reads CASSYSGEAGGNEQFF. The CDR3 DNA follows: TGTGCCAGCAGTTATTCCGGAGAAGCGGGGGGGAATGAGCAGTTCTTC.

A note on this clonotype: Given a much more abundant clone one base away, this may be a read error. The chain uses TRBV19 and TRBJ1-2, with a weak D call TRBD1 (6 bases). The CDR3 consists of 14 residues. Germline V gene sequence: CDR1 LNHDA, CDR2 SQIVND (reference sequence). The CDR3, as DNA: TGTGCCAGTAGTACCCCGGACAGAAGCTATAGCTACACCTTC. Amino acid sequence: CASSTPDRSYSYTF.

The chain is built from TRBV28 and TRBJ2-5; 12 bases are shared with TRBD2. CDR1 is MDHEN and CDR2 is SYDVKM in the germline V gene. V shed 6 bases, J shed 0 bases, and the junction held 8 bases outside the gene matches. This CDR3 region has 17 residues. Here the CDR3 reads CASRRRTSGAYQETQYF. CDR3 DNA: TGTGCCAGCAGACGTCGGACTAGCGGGGCCTACCAAGAGACCCAGTACTTC.

With respect to this clonotype: The junction does not match germline at one end; this may be a read error. The chain combines TRBV12-3 or TRBV12-4 with TRBJ2-1, with D perhaps TRBD2 (5 bases). The CDR3 loop spans 14 amino acids. This chain's CDR3 is CAGSNGLIYNEQFF. Here the CDR3 DNA reads TGTGCCGGCAGCAACGGACTCATCTACAATGAGCAGTTCTTC.

This chain connects TRBV5-6 to TRBJ1-5; D remains unclear. This CDR3 is 14 amino acids long. In germline, CDR1 is SGHDT, CDR2 YYEEEE. Trimming left V 3 bases short and J 5 bases short, with 12 bases between. The CDR3 sequence is CASSSADGYQPQHF. CDR3 nucleotide sequence: TGTGCCAGCAGCTCCGCCGACGGGTATCAGCCCCAGCATTTT.

The chain combines TRBV5-1 with TRBJ1-1; D unresolved. The germline CDR1 and CDR2 sequences are SGHRS and YFSETQ. Deletions cut 0 bases from V and 5 bases from J, with 8 bases between. The CDR3 contains 13 residues. The CDR3 sequence is CASSLEAVTEAFF. The CDR3 bases are TGCGCCAGCAGCTTGGAGGCGGTTACTGAAGCTTTCTTT.